The rows below give T cell receptor beta chains drawn from one sample of a study of blood T cell repertoires in COVID-19. Profiled with immunoSEQ multiplex PCR; TCRdb holds only in-frame clones, not every one. The data contain around 400,000 clones, approximately 88% of them seen just once; the ten biggest clones take up 1% to 1.5%. The material sequenced was peripheral blood. These TCRs come from a man in his forties with acute or convalescent COVID-19. Both conserved end residues are part of each CDR3. The order of the fields is clone size, V gene, J gene, D gene, CDR3 DNA, CDR3 protein. A D gene is named only where the DNA matches it firmly. The listing skips clone size in some rows; elsewhere it reads once, few, many or a size class.

-	TRBV7-6	TRBJ2-1	-	TGTGCCAGCAGCTTATACAGCGGACGGAACAATGAGCAGTTCTTC	CASSLYSGRNNEQFF
-	TRBV5-1	TRBJ2-2	-	TGCGCCAGCAGCTTGCTCGCGGGAAGAGACACCGGGGAGCTGTTTTTT	CASSLLAGRDTGELFF
-	TRBV28	TRBJ1-1	-	TGTGCCAGCAGTTTAGAGATCATCACAGCCGACCTCATGAACACTGAAGCTTTCTTT	CASSLEIITADLMNTEAFF
-	TRBV10-3	TRBJ2-3	TRBD2	TGTGCCATCAGTAAGCGGGGGGGCCCGGAGTCAGATACGCAGTATTTT	CAISKRGGPESDTQYF
-	TRBV6-5	TRBJ1-6	-	TGTGCCAGCACACTAGAGGGGGAACATTCACCCCTCCACTTT	CASTLEGEHSPLHF
-	TRBV5-4	TRBJ2-7	TRBD1	TGTGCCAGCAGCTTGGACAGGGGCTTAAACGAGCAGTACTTC	CASSLDRGLNEQYF
few	TRBV27	TRBJ2-3	TRBD2	TGTGCCAGCAGTCTAGTAGCGGGGGGGTTGGTAGATACGCAGTATTTT	CASSLVAGGLVDTQYF
-	TRBV10-3	TRBJ2-7	-	TGTGCCATCAGTGAGACAGGACCCGAGCAGTACTTC	CAISETGPEQYF
-	TRBV2	TRBJ2-3	TRBD1	TGTGCCAGCAGTGCGACAGGGGCCCTCACAGATACGCAGTATTTT	CASSATGALTDTQYF
-	TRBV6-5	TRBJ1-6	TRBD1	TGTGCCAGCAAAGTTGGACAGGGGATTTCACCCCTCCACTTT	CASKVGQGISPLHF
-	TRBV5-5	TRBJ2-2	TRBD1	TGTGCCAGCAGCTTGTTAGACAGGGTCGTGGTCGGGGAGCTGTTTTTT	CASSLLDRVVVGELFF
-	TRBV6-1	TRBJ2-1	TRBD2	TGTGCCAGCAGTGCCACTAGCGGGAGCTCCTACAATGAGCAGTTCTTC	CASSATSGSSYNEQFF
-	TRBV24-1	TRBJ1-5	-	TGTGCCACCAGTCTCGCGGGCAATCAGCCCCAGCATTTT	CATSLAGNQPQHF
-	TRBV5-4	TRBJ1-6	TRBD1	TGTGCCAGCAGCTCCTACAGGGGCTCCGGTTCACCCCTCCACTTT	CASSSYRGSGSPLHF